The sequence of this T cell receptor beta chain was determined in a study of vaccination effects on CD4 cells after COVID-19. Within the ViraFEST assay, antigen-specific CD4+ T cells underwent expansion with viral peptide pools prior to sequencing. The culture ran for 10 days before CD4+ T cells were isolated. Prior SARS-CoV-2 infection was absent in the vaccine recipients, as shown by negative nucleocapsid antibodies. The researchers cultured 1.5 million to 2.5 million PBMC per well with 9.5 to 10 IU/ml IL-2 and roughly 9.1 ug/ml peptides. Findings and caveats of the study: In healthy vaccinees, only 1 of 255 vaccine-induced clones cross-reacted with common cold coronaviruses. Convalescent patients in the study were few, and early post-infection timepoints were absent.

As to this clone: The antigen is undetermined.

The protocol was immunoSEQ multiplex PCR, while the TCRdb copy is restricted to in-frame clones and leaves out a portion. The sample yields nearly 35,000 clones, around 73% seen once. Germline V lookup: CDR1 LGHNA, CDR2 YNFKEQ. V dropped 3 bases and J dropped 8 bases, with 22 bases sitting between them. This CDR3 has 16 residues. Sequenced material: CD4+ T cells from PBMCs cultured with HCoV-OC43 spike peptides, taken before COVID-19 vaccination. Subset indicated: HCoV-OC43 spike overlapping peptide pool stimulation. This chain connects TRBV4-2 to TRBJ1-2, with a possible D match to TRBD1 (5 bases). The receptor comes from a human donor who received a COVID-19 vaccine. The CDR3 DNA follows: TGTGCCAGCAGCCAGGACACCCCGAATGGAGTCTACGGCTACACCTTC. Its protein is CASSQDTPNGVYGYTF.